This record looks at one TCR beta chain sequence and its context. Its antigen remains unidentified. No much larger clone is present one base from it, and per-base qualities are unavailable. Germline trimming: 1 base from V, 11 bases from J; junction bases outside gene matches: 8. In the germline V gene (reference sequence), CDR1 corresponds to GTSNPN and CDR2 to SVGIG. Including the terminal cysteine and phenylalanine, the CDR3 comprises 13 residues. Of all the DNA, just the CDR3 is kept, 39 bases in frame from base 1. These data belong to a study of cytomegalovirus exposure and HLA in healthy donors (dated by TCRdb to between 2016 and 2019). Background on the whole study: An earlier analysis of 587 of the donors reported approximately 260 Gb of sequence data and some 110 million unique TCR beta sequences obtained from approximately 180 million T cells. An early release that covered 640 HLA-typed donors contained approximately 300 gigabases of sequencing data and tens of millions of unique TCR sequences. Among the approximately 400 genotyped donors, approximately 81% belonged to the genetic ancestry cluster associated with self-reported Caucasian donors. The study aimed to test whether cataloging public T cell receptors could reveal signatures of past pathogen exposure. The study profiled the T cell repertoires of some 610 subjects by immunosequencing and related them to cytomegalovirus serostatus. In addition to the first cohort of roughly 670 subjects, a separate validation cohort of some 120 different subjects was used. The study combined high-throughput TCR immunosequencing, statistical association of individual TCRs with disease status, and machine learning to predict cytomegalovirus infection status. A later analysis re-analyzed previously published TCR beta repertoires from 500 to 700 donors and added high-resolution HLA genotyping to study TCR occurrence patterns. The later analysis used no new phenotypic data to find candidate immune exposures, relying instead on TCR beta sequences and their occurrence across donors. To decide whether each TCR beta V gene segment behaved as functional or pseudogenic, an earlier analysis of some 600 of the donors relied on high-throughput TCR beta sequencing. Donor age, sex, ethnicity and CMV serostatus were collected together with the repertoire data. A later genetic analysis used genome-wide SNP genotypes for about 55% of the 666 donors, treating that subset as a discovery cohort. All discovery cohort repertoires had been generated using a single sequencing platform. HLA typing included class I and class II loci at four-digit resolution. The number of typed donors differed by locus: 629-630 for A, B, C, DRB1 and DQB1; 500 to 550 for DQA1; 600 to 610 for DPA1; and around 490 for DPB1. Because of strong linkage in the cohort, four to six DR-DQ haplotypes were treated as single units for association and clustering. Among roughly 400 genotyped donors of the cohort, an average of roughly 240,000 unique TCR beta nucleotide sequences were sequenced per donor, roughly a sixth of them non-productive.

Receptor amplification or capture employed the immunoSEQ multiplex PCR assay. The multiplex PCR relied on a mix of 60 forward primers for TCR Vbeta segments and 13 reverse primers for TCR Jbeta segments. The CDR3 region of rearranged TCR beta genes was amplified from genomic DNA by a multiplex PCR assay. Amplified TCR beta libraries were sequenced as 87-base-pair reads on the Illumina HiSeq System. From the authors' description of their analysis: Across the roughly 700 repertoires, a later analysis counted around 80 million unique TCR beta chains, around 10 million of which were shared by at least two donors. Raw reads were error-corrected and collapsed into unique sequences by a nearest-neighbor algorithm in which closely related sequences were merged to remove PCR and sequencing errors. V, D and J gene segments were assigned by aligning CDR3 sequences to IMGT reference sequences. For a sequence to be retained, a match of at least six nucleotides was required to both a V gene segment and a J gene segment. Rearrangements were classified as productive when the CDR3 lacked stop codons and remained in frame with V and J, and all other rearrangements were classified as non-productive. CDR3 was defined according to IMGT convention as the region running from the second conserved V-encoded cysteine to the conserved J-encoded phenylalanine. The earlier analysis of a few hundred of the donors excluded any sequence lacking an unambiguous match to a single V gene segment. An earlier analysis of several hundred of the donors called V segments functional above 56.7% productive rearrangements and segregating when the between-donor standard deviation exceeded 5%. To diagnose cytomegalovirus status from the catalog of TCR beta chain sequences, a statistical classification framework was built. V and J gene assignment, in a later analysis, came from comparing TCR nucleotide sequences with IMGT/GENE-DB human TR gene sequences. Using the TCRdist pipeline, a later analysis assigned CDR3 sequences along with most-parsimonious VDJ recombination scenarios. In a later analysis, every TCR beta chain was defined by the combination of its CDR3 amino acid sequence and its V-gene family, and reads without a unique V-gene family were dropped. To address suspected cross-contamination and a sequencing artifact, a later analysis removed 592 highly shared, low-generation-probability nucleotide sequences. In a later analysis, a clonal expansion index was calculated for each public chain from normalized within-repertoire ranks of inferred template counts. Generation probabilities in a later analysis came from a VDJ recombination model fitted to out-of-frame rearrangements, and those results were checked against IGoR. A later analysis scored TCR-TCR, TCR-HLA and TCR-CMV co-occurrence with hypergeometric tests, applying a repertoire-size bias correction to TCR pairs. False discovery rates were estimated in a later analysis by permuting HLA or CMV assignments 20 times. In a later analysis, co-occurring TCRs were grouped using DBSCAN, with TCRdist sequence similarity added in when clustering inside HLA-allele-positive subsets. Repertoires with fewer than 30,000 or more than 120,000 public chains, plus five repertoires with anomalous nucleotide sharing, were excluded from co-occurrence clustering. TCRdb holds this immuneACCESS table with in-frame rearrangements only. Some clones are missing; in checked studies, unresolved V genes explain under half, and the rest has no known cause. Clone size and V and J calls were adopted from that table, with D and trimming inferred from the DNA. This sample gives fewer than 200,000 clones in total; 75% to 80% of them show up just once. The top ten clones comprise 5% to 8% of the sample.

The cohort was made up of hundreds of healthy bone marrow donors. At the time of sampling, every cohort member was nominally healthy, though immune exposures that went unrecorded were likely present. The donor was CMV seropositive and was included in the group of approximately 300 seropositive cohort members. A peripheral blood sample was collected from each donor, and TCR beta sequencing was performed on peripheral blood mononuclear cells. Genomic DNA was extracted from the blood cell samples with the Qiagen DNeasy Blood Extraction Kit. What the authors observed across the whole study: A cluster of highly shared sequence variants was judged likely to represent a technical artifact of the sequencing pipeline. In a later analysis, the rate of TCR association differed among HLA loci, with DRB1 alleles having the most associated TCRs and HLA-C alleles having the fewest. Because HLA typing was unavailable for some donors at each locus, only the typed subset was used in association tests. Compared with the roughly 600-donor mean, donors in an Asian-associated ancestry cluster had fewer N-insertions in productive TCRs, according to a later genetic analysis. Strong co-occurrence of HLA alleles, especially DR and DQ, made assigning TCR associations to individual alleles difficult. The presence/absence analyses assumed that sequencing depth was roughly uniform across donors, and that assumption may not be true. A later genetic analysis associated a missense DCLRE1C variant with V-gene and J-gene trimming of TCR beta chains, and an independent cohort replicated the association. Cytomegalovirus status was reported to be diagnosed by the classifier with high specificity and sensitivity in both the original and validation cohorts. According to a later analysis, most CMV-associated TCR beta chains appeared to be HLA-restricted, and the HLA associations seemed to be driven largely by CMV exposure. Because counts were too low, about 15 rarely observed V segments, including chromosome 9 orphons, were left out of the earlier analysis of 587 of the donors. The study listed 150 to 200 TCR beta chains as associated with cytomegalovirus. According to a later analysis, parvovirus B19, influenza, CMV and Epstein-Barr virus appeared linked to several top co-occurrence clusters. Linkage disequilibrium might explain the correlated functional status among segregating V segments, but an unknown experimental factor could not be ruled out. The cohort was sequenced for TCR beta chains only, and without alpha or paired-chain data the features that could be detected were limited. A further reported finding was that TCR beta sequences accurately predicted the HLA-A and HLA-B alleles for most subjects in the first cohort. In a later analysis, HLA-associated TCR beta chains were found to be more clonally expanded and to have lower generation probabilities than equally common non-associated chains. While some public TCRs were present in many individuals, most TCR sequences turned up only very rarely across donors. The authors suggested that the approach could potentially be generalized to other disease states and immunological phenotypes. Some IMGT-functional V segments, including TRBV6-2 and TRBV6-3, could not be told apart with the 87-base-pair reads, so those segments were excluded. Specific HLA alleles were associated with 16,951 TCR beta sequences at a false discovery rate of 0.05 in a later analysis. In an earlier analysis of about 600 of the donors, most TCR beta V segments appeared in productive rearrangements about 90% or about 30% of the time, broadly matching IMGT annotations. For the cohort, immune exposure information was limited to CMV serostatus. In vitro tests confirmed that a few of the cytomegalovirus-associated TCR beta chains recognize cytomegalovirus antigens.

The sequencing input was PBMCs. Rearrangement joined TRBV30 to TRBJ2-1; TRBD1 fits 7 bases in the junction. The TCR originated in a man in his forties in good health and CMV-seropositive. The DNA sequence is given as TGTGCCTGGAGTGATGACAGGGAAAGGAAGCAGTTCTTC. It specifies CAWSDDRERKQFF.